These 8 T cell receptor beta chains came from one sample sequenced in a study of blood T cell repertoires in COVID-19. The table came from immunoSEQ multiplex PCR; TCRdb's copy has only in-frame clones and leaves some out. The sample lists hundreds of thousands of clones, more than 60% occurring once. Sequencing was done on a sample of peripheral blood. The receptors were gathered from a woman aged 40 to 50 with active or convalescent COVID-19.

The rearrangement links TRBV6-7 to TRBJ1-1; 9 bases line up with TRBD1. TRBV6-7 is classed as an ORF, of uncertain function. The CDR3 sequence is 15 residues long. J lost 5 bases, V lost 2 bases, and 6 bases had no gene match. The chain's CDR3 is CASSYRTGEKTEAFF. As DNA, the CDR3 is TGTGCCAGCAGTTACCGGACAGGGGAGAAGACTGAAGCTTTCTTT.

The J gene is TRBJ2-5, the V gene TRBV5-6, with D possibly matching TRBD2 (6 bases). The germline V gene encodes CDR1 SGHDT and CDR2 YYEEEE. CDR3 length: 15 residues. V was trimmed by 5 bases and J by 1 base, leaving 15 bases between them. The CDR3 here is CASRGGNFPQETQYF. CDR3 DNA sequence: TGTGCCAGCAGGGGGGGTAATTTTCCCCAAGAGACCCAGTACTTC.

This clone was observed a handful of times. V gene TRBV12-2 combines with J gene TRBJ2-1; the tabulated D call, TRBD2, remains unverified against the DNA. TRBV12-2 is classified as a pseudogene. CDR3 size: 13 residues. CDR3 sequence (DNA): TGTGCAAGTCGCTTATCCCGGGACAATGAGCAGTTCTTC. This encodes CASRLSRDNEQFF.

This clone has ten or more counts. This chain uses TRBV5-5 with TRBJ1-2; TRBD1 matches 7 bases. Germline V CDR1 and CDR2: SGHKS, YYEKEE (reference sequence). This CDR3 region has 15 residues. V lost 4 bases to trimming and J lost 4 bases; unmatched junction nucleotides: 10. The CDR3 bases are TGTGCCAGCAGCAGGGACAGCAACTCTCTCTATGGCTACACCTTC. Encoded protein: CASSRDSNSLYGYTF.

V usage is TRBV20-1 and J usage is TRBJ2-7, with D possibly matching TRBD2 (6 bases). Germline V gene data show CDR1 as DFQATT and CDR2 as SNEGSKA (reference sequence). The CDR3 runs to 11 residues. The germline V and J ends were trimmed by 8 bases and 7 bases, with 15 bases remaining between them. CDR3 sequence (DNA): TGCAGTACCCGTGGGGGGTTAGAGCAGTACGTC. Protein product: CSTRGGLEQYV.

DNA for the CDR3: TGTGCCAGCAGCCGCCTAGGGTCGGGAGGTGTAGCAGATACGCAGTATTTT. Its protein product is CASSRLGSGGVADTQYF. J is TRBJ2-3 and V is TRBV3-1 (or the pseudogene TRBV3-2), with 7 nucleotides matching TRBD2. Germline V gene data show CDR1 as LGHDT and CDR2 as YNNKEL (reference sequence). J lost 4 bases, V lost 4 bases, and 14 bases had no gene match. The CDR3 runs 17 residues.

The CDR3 protein is CASLQTLLMNTEAFF. CDR3 bases: TGTGCTTCTCTGCAGACTTTGTTGATGAACACTGAAGCTTTCTTT. The chain is built from TRBV7-2 and TRBJ1-1; D is uncertain. The CDR3 extends over 15 amino acids. Germline CDR1 is SGHTA and CDR2 is FQGNSA. Together with reference TRBV7-2 and TRBJ1-1, the CDR3 gives the full variable domain: GAGVSQSPSNKVTEKGKDVELRCDPISGHTALYWYRQSLGQGLEFLIYFQGNSAPDKSGLPSDRFSAERTGGSVSTLTIQRTQQEDSAVYLCASLQTLLMNTEAFFGQGTRLTVV.

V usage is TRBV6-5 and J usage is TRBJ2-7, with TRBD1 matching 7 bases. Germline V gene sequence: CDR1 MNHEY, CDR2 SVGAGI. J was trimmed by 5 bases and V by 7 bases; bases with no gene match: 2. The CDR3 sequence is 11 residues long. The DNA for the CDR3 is TGTGCCAGCACGGACAGGAACGAGCAGTACGTC. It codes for CASTDRNEQYV.